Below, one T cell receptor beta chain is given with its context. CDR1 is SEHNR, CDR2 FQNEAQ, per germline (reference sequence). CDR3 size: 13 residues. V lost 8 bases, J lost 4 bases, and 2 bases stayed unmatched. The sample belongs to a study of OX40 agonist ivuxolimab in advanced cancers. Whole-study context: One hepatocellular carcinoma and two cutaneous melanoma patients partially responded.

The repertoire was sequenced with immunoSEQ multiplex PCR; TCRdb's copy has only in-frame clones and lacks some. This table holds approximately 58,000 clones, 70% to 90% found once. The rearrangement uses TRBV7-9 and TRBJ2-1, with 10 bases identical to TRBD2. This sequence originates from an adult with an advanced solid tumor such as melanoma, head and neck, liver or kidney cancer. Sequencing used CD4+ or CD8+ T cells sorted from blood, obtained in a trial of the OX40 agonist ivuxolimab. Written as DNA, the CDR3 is TGTGCCAGCGAACTAGCGGGATACAATGAGCAGTTCTTC. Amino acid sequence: CASELAGYNEQFF.